A selection of T cell receptor beta chains follows, all from one sample in a study of identifying expanded T cells in peripheral blood. Assay used: immunoSEQ multiplex PCR; TCRdb lists only in-frame clones, some missing. The sample has roughly 130,000 clones, 75% to 90% seen once. Sequenced material: blood. These receptor sequences come from a person between 18 and 69 years old in good health. CDR3s include the opening cysteine and the closing phenylalanine or tryptophan. The order of the fields is D gene, J gene, V gene, CDR3 protein. D genes are given only for firm matches.

>TRBD2|TRBJ2-1|TRBV4-1
CASSQAGTSGAYNEQFF
>TRBD2|TRBJ2-7|TRBV5-1
CASSLGSSGVAREQYF
>TRBD1|TRBJ1-5|TRBV28
CASRRDSSNQPQHF
>TRBD1|TRBJ1-2|TRBV4-3
CASRAYAGQNYGYTF
>.|TRBJ1-2|TRBV6-4
CASREDNYGYTF
>.|TRBJ1-1|TRBV19
CASSISDSNTEAFF
>.|TRBJ2-1|TRBV7-3
CASGKGGRYNEQFF
>.|TRBJ2-7|TRBV7-9
CASSLAGGAYEQYF
>TRBD1|TRBJ1-5|TRBV30
CAWSAGTGNNQPQHF
>.|TRBJ1-1|TRBV2
CASSQDRNTEAFF
>.|TRBJ2-7|TRBV5-4
CASSLPGAVTYEQYF
>.|TRBJ2-2|TRBV5-5
CASSLGTLVLGELFF
>TRBD1|TRBJ1-5|TRBV28
CASRGGQGVQPQHF
>.|TRBJ2-3|TRBV4-2
CASSQGHTDTQYF
>.|TRBJ1-2|TRBV10-2
CASSESGAYGYTF
>TRBD1|TRBJ1-3|TRBV13
CASVSGGPNSGNTIYF
>.|TRBJ2-7|TRBV9
CASSVGRESGGEQYF
>.|TRBJ2-1|TRBV18
CASSPTSSYNEQFF
>TRBD2|TRBJ2-5|TRBV10-3
CAISESGSGRRETQYF
>TRBD1|TRBJ1-2|TRBV7-3
CASSPTGAEGYTF
>.|TRBJ1-2|TRBV15
CATGHGAHLGYTF
>.|TRBJ2-7|TRBV6-5
CASRATGLYEQYF
>.|TRBJ1-2|TRBV6-5
CASSYAGYGYTF
>TRBD2|TRBJ2-1|TRBV2
CASSEIGSGGAHEQFF
>.|TRBJ2-3|TRBV5-1
CASSLGQGLVDTQYF
>TRBD1|TRBJ2-7|TRBV5-5
CASSLFYLTGSSYEQYF
>.|TRBJ2-5|TRBV19
CASSPRDIQETQYF
>TRBD2|TRBJ2-3|TRBV28
CASSSIGLAGYTDTQYF
>.|TRBJ2-5|TRBV7-6
CASSLAYAGSETQYF
>.|TRBJ1-6|TRBV6-5
CASSYSGSRNSPLHF
>.|TRBJ1-5|TRBV6-1
CASSEVRGHQPQHF
>.|TRBJ1-2|TRBV30
CAWTLQDTRPHF
>.|TRBJ2-2|TRBV6-6
CASSRPGQNTGELFF
>.|TRBJ1-3|TRBV5-1
CASSLLSSPGVSGNTIYF
>.|TRBJ1-2|TRBV28
CASNEGGHYGYTF
>.|TRBJ2-5|TRBV2
CASSEVYPSETQYF
>.|TRBJ1-2|TRBV6-6
CASSYSASTIGYGYTF
>TRBD2|TRBJ2-3|TRBV7-2
CASSLLAGGPDTQYF
>TRBD2|TRBJ2-7|TRBV6-6
CASRPGLAGNEQYF
>TRBD1|TRBJ2-2|TRBV28
CASSHFGQGSSGELFF
>.|TRBJ2-7|TRBV6-1
CASSEGPGGYEQYF
>.|TRBJ2-2|TRBV5-1
CASSLSLGAGELFF
>.|TRBJ2-7|TRBV18
CASSRSVYEQYF
>.|TRBJ1-4|TRBV18
CASSPPGGSNEKLFF
>.|TRBJ2-2|TRBV6-4
CASSEQGSMTGELFF
>.|TRBJ2-7|TRBV11-2
CASSLDRGEQYF
>.|TRBJ2-1|TRBV7-2
CASSFSRTGDRKQFF
>.|TRBJ2-1|TRBV5-1
CASSLGGPTSSYNEQFF
>TRBD2|TRBJ2-1|TRBV28
CASSSHLPGLAVYNEQFF
>.|TRBJ2-7|TRBV27
CASSLSSYSYEQYF
>.|TRBJ1-2|TRBV20-1
CSAGGVRGYTF
>TRBD1|TRBJ2-7|TRBV7-2
CASSLGTGGHYEQYF
>.|TRBJ1-5|TRBV7-8
CASSPVLHETSHEPQHF
>TRBD1|TRBJ1-4|TRBV5-6
CASSRDRREKLFF